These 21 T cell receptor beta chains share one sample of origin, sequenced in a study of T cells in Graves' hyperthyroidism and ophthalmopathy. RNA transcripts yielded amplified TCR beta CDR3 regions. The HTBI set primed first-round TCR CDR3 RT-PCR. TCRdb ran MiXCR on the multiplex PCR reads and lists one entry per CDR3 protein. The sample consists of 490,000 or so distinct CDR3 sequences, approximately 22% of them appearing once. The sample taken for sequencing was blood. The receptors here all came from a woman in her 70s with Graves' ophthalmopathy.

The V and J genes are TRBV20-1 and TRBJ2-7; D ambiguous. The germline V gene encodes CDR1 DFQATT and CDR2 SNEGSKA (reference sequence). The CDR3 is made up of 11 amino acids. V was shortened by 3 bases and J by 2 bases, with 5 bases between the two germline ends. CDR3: CSASRTYEQYF. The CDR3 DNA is TGCAGTGCTAGTAGAACCTACGAGCAGTACTTC.

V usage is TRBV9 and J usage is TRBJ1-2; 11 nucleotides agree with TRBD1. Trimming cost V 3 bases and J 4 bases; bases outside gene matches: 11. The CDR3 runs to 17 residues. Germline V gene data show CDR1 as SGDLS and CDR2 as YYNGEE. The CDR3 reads CASSDSLGTGGGYGYTF. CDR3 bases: TGTGCCAGCAGCGACTCCCTGGGGACAGGGGGAGGCTATGGCTACACCTTC.

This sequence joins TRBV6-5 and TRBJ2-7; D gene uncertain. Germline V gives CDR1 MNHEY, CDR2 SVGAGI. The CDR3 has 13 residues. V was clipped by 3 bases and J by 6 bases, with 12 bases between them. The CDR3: CASSYSRISEQYF. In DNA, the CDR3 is TGTGCCAGCAGTTATAGCAGGATCTCCGAGCAGTACTTC.

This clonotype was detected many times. The CDR3 here is CASSSQGRNQPQHF. The CDR3 bases are TGTGCCAGCAGTTCACAGGGACGGAATCAGCCCCAGCATTTT. The chain couples TRBV6-1 to TRBJ1-5, with a weak D call TRBD1 (6 bases). V lost 5 bases and J 4 bases, leaving 12 bases between the germline ends. The CDR3 totals 14 residues. Germline CDR1 reads MNHNS; CDR2 reads SASEGT.

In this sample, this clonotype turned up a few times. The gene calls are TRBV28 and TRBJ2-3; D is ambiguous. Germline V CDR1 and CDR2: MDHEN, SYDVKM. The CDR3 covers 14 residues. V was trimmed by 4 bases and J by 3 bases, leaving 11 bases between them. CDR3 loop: CASSSIETTDTQYF. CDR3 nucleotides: TGTGCCAGCAGTTCGATAGAAACTACAGATACGCAGTATTTT. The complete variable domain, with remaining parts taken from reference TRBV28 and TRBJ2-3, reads DVKVTQSSRYLVKRTGEKVFLECVQDMDHENMFWYRQDPGLGLRLIYFSYDVKMKEKGDIPEGYSVSREKKERFSLILESASTNQTSMYLCASSSIETTDTQYFGPGTRLTVL.

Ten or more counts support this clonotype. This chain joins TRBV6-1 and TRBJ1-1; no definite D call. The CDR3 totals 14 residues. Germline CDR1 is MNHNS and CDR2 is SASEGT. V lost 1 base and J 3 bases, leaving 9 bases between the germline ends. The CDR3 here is CASSEVDSDTEAFF. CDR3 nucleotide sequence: TGTGCCAGCAGTGAAGTAGACTCGGACACTGAAGCTTTCTTT.

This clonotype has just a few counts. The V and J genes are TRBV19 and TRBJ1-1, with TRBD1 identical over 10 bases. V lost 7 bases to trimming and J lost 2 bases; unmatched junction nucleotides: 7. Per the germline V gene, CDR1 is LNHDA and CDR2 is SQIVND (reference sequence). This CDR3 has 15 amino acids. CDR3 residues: CASIATGGINTEAFF. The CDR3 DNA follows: TGTGCCAGTATCGCGACAGGGGGCATAAACACTGAAGCTTTCTTT.

CDR3 nucleotide sequence: TGTGCCAGCAGCTCCGTCGGGACTAGCAAACGGGGCAATGAGCAGTTCTTC. Encoded protein: CASSSVGTSKRGNEQFF. The chain employs TRBV7-2 and TRBJ2-1, with 9 bases identical to TRBD2. J lost 6 bases, V lost 4 bases, and 13 bases had no gene match. CDR1 SGHTA and CDR2 FQGNSA come from the germline V gene. This CDR3 comprises 17 residues.

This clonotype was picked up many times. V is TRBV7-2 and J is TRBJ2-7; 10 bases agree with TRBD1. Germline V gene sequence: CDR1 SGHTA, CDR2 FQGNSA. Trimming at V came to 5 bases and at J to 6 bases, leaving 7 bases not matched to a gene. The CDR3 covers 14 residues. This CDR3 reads CASSLGQGEGEQYF. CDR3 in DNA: TGTGCCAGCAGCCTTGGACAGGGGGAGGGCGAGCAGTACTTC.

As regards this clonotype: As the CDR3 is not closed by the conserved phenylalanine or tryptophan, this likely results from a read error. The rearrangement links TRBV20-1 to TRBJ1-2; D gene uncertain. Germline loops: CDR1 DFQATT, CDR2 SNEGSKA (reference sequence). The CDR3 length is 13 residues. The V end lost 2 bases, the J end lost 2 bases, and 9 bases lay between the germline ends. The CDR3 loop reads CSARLQENYGYTL. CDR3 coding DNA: TGCAGTGCTAGACTGCAGGAGAACTATGGCTACACCCTC.

This CDR3 reads CASSYARRTSGRVADTQYF. CDR3 DNA: TGTGCCAGCAGTTACGCCCGCCGGACTAGCGGGAGGGTAGCAGATACGCAGTATTTT. This rearrangement joins TRBV6-5 to TRBJ2-3; 15 positions match TRBD2. The CDR3 has 19 residues. J was trimmed by 4 bases and V by 2 bases; bases with no gene match: 10. CDR1 is MNHEY and CDR2 is SVGAGI in the germline V gene.

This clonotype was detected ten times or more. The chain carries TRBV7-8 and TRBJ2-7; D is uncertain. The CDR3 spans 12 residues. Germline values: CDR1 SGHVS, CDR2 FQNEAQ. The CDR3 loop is CASGRRAYEQYF. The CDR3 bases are TGTGCTAGTGGCCGACGGGCCTACGAGCAGTACTTC.

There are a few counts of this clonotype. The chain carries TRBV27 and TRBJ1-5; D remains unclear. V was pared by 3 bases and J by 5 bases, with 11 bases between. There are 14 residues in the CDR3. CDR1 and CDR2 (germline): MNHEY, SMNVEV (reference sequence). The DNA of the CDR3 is TGTGCCAGCAGTTTGTTGGGAGCCGATCAGCCCCAGCATTTT. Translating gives CASSLLGADQPQHF.

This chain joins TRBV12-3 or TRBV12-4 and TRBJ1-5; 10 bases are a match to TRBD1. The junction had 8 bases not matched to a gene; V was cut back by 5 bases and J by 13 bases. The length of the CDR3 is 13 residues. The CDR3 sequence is CASSPRDRGQQHF. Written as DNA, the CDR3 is TGTGCCAGCAGTCCCCGGGACAGGGGCCAACAGCATTTT.

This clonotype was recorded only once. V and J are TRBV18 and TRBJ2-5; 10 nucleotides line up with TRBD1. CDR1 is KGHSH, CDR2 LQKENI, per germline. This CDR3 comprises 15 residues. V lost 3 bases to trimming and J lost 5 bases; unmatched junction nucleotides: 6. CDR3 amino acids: CASSPRGQGSETQYF. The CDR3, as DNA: TGTGCCAGCTCACCGCGGGGACAGGGGAGTGAGACCCAGTACTTC.

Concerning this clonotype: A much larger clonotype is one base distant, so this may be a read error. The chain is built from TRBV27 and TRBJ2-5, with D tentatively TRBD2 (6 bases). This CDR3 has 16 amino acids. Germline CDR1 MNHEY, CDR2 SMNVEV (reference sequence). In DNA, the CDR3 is TGTGCCAGCAGTTTATCTTTAGCGGTCGGCCAAGAGATCCAGTACTTC. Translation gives CASSLSLAVGQEIQYF.

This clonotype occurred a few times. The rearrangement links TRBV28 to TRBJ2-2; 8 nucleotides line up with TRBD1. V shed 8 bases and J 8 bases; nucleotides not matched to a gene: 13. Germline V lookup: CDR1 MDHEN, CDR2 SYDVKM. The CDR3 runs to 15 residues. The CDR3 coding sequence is TGTGCCAGCCGAGGCAGGGACAGGCTGGCAGGGGAGCTGTTTTTT. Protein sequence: CASRGRDRLAGELFF.

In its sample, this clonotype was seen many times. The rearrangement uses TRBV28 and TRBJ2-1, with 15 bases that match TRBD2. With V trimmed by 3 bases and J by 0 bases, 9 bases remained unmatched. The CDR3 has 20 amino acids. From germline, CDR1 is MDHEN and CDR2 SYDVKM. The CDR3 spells CASSFAGLAGGPSSYNEQFF. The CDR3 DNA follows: TGTGCCAGCAGTTTCGCCGGACTAGCGGGAGGGCCCAGCTCCTACAATGAGCAGTTCTTC. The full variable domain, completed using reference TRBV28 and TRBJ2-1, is DVKVTQSSRYLVKRTGEKVFLECVQDMDHENMFWYRQDPGLGLRLIYFSYDVKMKEKGDIPEGYSVSREKKERFSLILESASTNQTSMYLCASSFAGLAGGPSSYNEQFFGPGTRLTVL.

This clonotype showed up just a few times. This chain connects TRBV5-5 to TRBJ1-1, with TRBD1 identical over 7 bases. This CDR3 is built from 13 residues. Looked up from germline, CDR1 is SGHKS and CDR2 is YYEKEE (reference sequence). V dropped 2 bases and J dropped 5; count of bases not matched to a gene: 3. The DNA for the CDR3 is TGTGCCAGCAGCTTACAGGGGTGGACTGAAGCTTTCTTT. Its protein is CASSLQGWTEAFF.

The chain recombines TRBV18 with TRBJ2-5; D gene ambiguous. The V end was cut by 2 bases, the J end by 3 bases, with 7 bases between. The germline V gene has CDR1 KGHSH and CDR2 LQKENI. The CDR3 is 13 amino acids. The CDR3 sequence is CASSPGYEETQYF. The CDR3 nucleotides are TGTGCCAGCTCACCAGGGTATGAAGAGACCCAGTACTTC. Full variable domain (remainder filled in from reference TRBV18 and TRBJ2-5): NAGVMQNPRHLVRRRGQEARLRCSPMKGHSHVYWYRQLPEEGLKFMVYLQKENIIDESGMPKERFSAEFPKEGPSILRIQQVVRGDSAAYFCASSPGYEETQYFGPGTRLLVL.

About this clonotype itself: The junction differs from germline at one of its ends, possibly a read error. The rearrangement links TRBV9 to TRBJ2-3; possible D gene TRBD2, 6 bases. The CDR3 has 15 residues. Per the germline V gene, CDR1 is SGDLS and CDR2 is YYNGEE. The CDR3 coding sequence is TGTGCCGGCAGCGTAGGTGGTGGGACTGCAGATACGCAGTATTTT. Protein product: CAGSVGGGTADTQYF.